These 18 T cell receptor beta chains were all obtained from the same sample, sequenced in a study of blood T cell repertoires in COVID-19. Method: immunoSEQ multiplex PCR; TCRdb's copy keeps in-frame clones and lacks some. The table lists about 180,000 clones, 88% of them singletons, with 4% in the top ten. The sequenced material came from peripheral blood. The source is a woman aged 25 to 39 with acute or convalescent COVID-19.

V usage is TRBV28 and J usage is TRBJ1-4, with D hard to call. V lost 2 bases and J lost 0, with 10 bases in between. From germline, CDR1 is MDHEN and CDR2 SYDVKM. The CDR3 extends over 16 amino acids. CDR3 coding DNA: TGTGCCAGCAGTTTAAAAGTTCAGGCAACTAATGAAAAACTGTTTTTT. Translation gives CASSLKVQATNEKLFF. The variable domain in full, completed from reference TRBV28 and TRBJ1-4, reads DVKVTQSSRYLVKRTGEKVFLECVQDMDHENMFWYRQDPGLGLRLIYFSYDVKMKEKGDIPEGYSVSREKKERFSLILESASTNQTSMYLCASSLKVQATNEKLFFGSGTQLSVL.

This sequence joins TRBV19 and TRBJ2-5; TRBD2 aligns across 8 bases. The CDR3 runs 14 residues. Germline-derived CDR1 and CDR2 are LNHDA and SQIVND (reference sequence). The V gene end was trimmed by 9 bases and the J gene end by 5 bases; junction bases not matched to a gene: 11. The DNA for the CDR3 is TGTGCCAGCTCTCCGGGACTAGGACCGGAGACCCAGTACTTC. It encodes CASSPGLGPETQYF. The full variable domain, completed using reference TRBV19 and TRBJ2-5, is DGGITQSPKYLFRKEGQNVTLSCEQNLNHDAMYWYRQDPGQGLRLIYYSQIVNDFQKGDIAEGYSVSREKKESFPLTVTSAQKNPTAFYLCASSPGLGPETQYFGPGTRLLVL.

The V call is TRBV5-1, the J call TRBJ2-6, with a tentative D call TRBD1 (6 bases). The CDR3 loop spans 15 amino acids. Trimming left V 2 bases short and J 1 base short, with 7 bases between. CDR1 is SGHRS, CDR2 YFSETQ, per germline. The CDR3 loop is CASSFGQSGANVLTF. The DNA of the CDR3 is TGCGCCAGCAGCTTTGGACAGTCTGGGGCCAACGTCCTGACTTTC.

This clone was seen a few times. J is TRBJ2-3 and V is TRBV2, with 8 nucleotides matching TRBD2. Per the germline V gene, CDR1 is SNHLY and CDR2 is FYNNEI. The CDR3 covers 16 residues. Germline trimming cut 5 bases from V and 3 bases from J; bases unmatched to any gene: 10. The CDR3 region is CASSNRISGMTDTQYF. CDR3 nucleotides: TGTGCCAGCAGTAACCGAATTAGCGGGATGACAGATACGCAGTATTTT.

This clone occurred once. V gene TRBV14 combines with J gene TRBJ2-5, with D perhaps TRBD2 (5 bases). The CDR3 contains 17 residues. The germline V and J ends were trimmed by 3 bases and 3 bases, with 20 bases remaining between them. Germline V gene data show CDR1 as SGHDN and CDR2 as FVKESK. The DNA of the CDR3 is TGTGCCAGCAGCCATCGCGCCGGGGAGAGTTACGAAGAGACCCAGTACTTC. Encoded protein: CASSHRAGESYEETQYF.

The chain has TRBV29-1 and TRBJ2-7; D is possibly TRBD1 (5 bases). V gave up 7 bases and J gave up 0 bases, with 10 bases separating them. This CDR3 has 12 amino acids. Germline V gives CDR1 SQVTM, CDR2 ANQGSEA. The CDR3 sequence: CSGGSSSYEQYF. Here the CDR3 DNA reads TGCAGCGGGGGCTCCAGCTCCTACGAGCAGTACTTC.

The chain uses TRBV28 and TRBJ1-3, with a weak D call TRBD1 (5 bases). CDR1 is MDHEN and CDR2 is SYDVKM in the germline V gene. The CDR3 sequence is 15 residues long. Trimming removed 6 bases from V and 4 bases from J, with 16 bases in between. In DNA, the CDR3 is TGTGCCAGCAGCTCGCGGGGGATGGCAGGAAACACCATATATTTT. It specifies CASSSRGMAGNTIYF.

This clone was picked up a small number of times. The rearrangement links TRBV3-1 (or the pseudogene TRBV3-2) to TRBJ1-4; TRBD1 might be the D (6 bases). Trimming removed 2 bases at V and 4 bases at J, with 11 bases between. This CDR3 is built from 15 residues. The germline CDR1 and CDR2 sequences are LGHDT and YNNKEL (reference sequence). CDR3 in amino acids: CASSQLDRSNEKLFF. The CDR3, as DNA: TGTGCCAGCAGCCAACTAGACAGGAGTAATGAAAAACTGTTTTTT.

The chain carries TRBV20-1 and TRBJ2-1; 7 nucleotides match TRBD2. In germline, CDR1 is DFQATT, CDR2 SNEGSKA (reference sequence). This CDR3 region has 11 residues. The V segment lost 7 bases and the J segment 9 bases; nucleotides outside the gene matches: 6. As DNA, the CDR3 is TGCAGTGGGGCGGGAGCGGGTGAGCAGTTCTTC. Translating it yields CSGAGAGEQFF.

The gene calls are TRBV19 and TRBJ1-3, with 7 bases identical to TRBD1. This CDR3 spans 15 amino acids. V shed 7 bases, J shed 1 base, and the junction held 7 bases outside the gene matches. Germline values: CDR1 LNHDA, CDR2 SQIVND (reference sequence). CDR3 residues: CASNVGGFSGNTIYF. CDR3 coding DNA: TGTGCCAGTAATGTAGGGGGCTTTTCTGGAAACACCATATATTTT. The complete variable domain, with remaining parts taken from reference TRBV19 and TRBJ1-3, reads DGGITQSPKYLFRKEGQNVTLSCEQNLNHDAMYWYRQDPGQGLRLIYYSQIVNDFQKGDIAEGYSVSREKKESFPLTVTSAQKNPTAFYLCASNVGGFSGNTIYFGEGSWLTVV.

The chain's CDR3 is CATSIEVLAAFHEQFF. CDR3 sequence (DNA): TGTGCCACCAGCATAGAAGTTCTAGCGGCCTTCCATGAGCAGTTCTTC. The chain couples TRBV15 to TRBJ2-1; 7 nucleotides match TRBD2. The CDR3 covers 16 residues. After removal of 4 bases from V and 8 bases from J, the junction contained 14 bases not matched to a gene. Germline loops: CDR1 LNHNV, CDR2 YYDKDF (reference sequence).

The chain has TRBV20-1 and TRBJ2-1, with 7 nucleotides matching TRBD2. This CDR3 is 10 amino acids long. Germline loops: CDR1 DFQATT, CDR2 SNEGSKA (reference sequence). This chain's CDR3 is CTPSGNEQFF. The CDR3 DNA follows: TGCACCCCTAGCGGCAATGAGCAGTTCTTC.

The chain uses TRBV2 and TRBJ1-2; 9 bases match TRBD1. The CDR3 extends over 14 amino acids. Germline loops: CDR1 SNHLY, CDR2 FYNNEI. V lost 6 bases to trimming and J lost 3 bases; unmatched junction nucleotides: 5. The CDR3 region is CASRLQGAHYGYTF. The CDR3 DNA follows: TGTGCCAGCAGACTACAGGGGGCTCACTATGGCTACACCTTC.

This clone was picked up one time. V gene TRBV11-2 combines with J gene TRBJ1-5; D uncertain. The V and J ends lost 0 bases and 6 bases respectively, with 6 bases between them. CDR1 SGHAT and CDR2 FQNNGV come from the germline V gene. CDR3 size: 13 residues. The CDR3 spells CASSLDPGQPQHF. In DNA, the CDR3 is TGTGCCAGCAGCTTAGATCCCGGTCAGCCCCAGCATTTT.

The chain employs TRBV7-9 and TRBJ2-1, with TRBD1 matching over 9 bases. Germline values: CDR1 SEHNR, CDR2 FQNEAQ (reference sequence). After removal of 1 base from V and 8 bases from J, the junction contained 6 bases not matched to a gene. The CDR3 sequence is 15 residues long. The chain's CDR3 is CASSLVGTGRDEQFF. CDR3 DNA: TGTGCCAGCAGCTTAGTTGGGACAGGGCGGGATGAGCAGTTCTTC.

V usage is TRBV28 and J usage is TRBJ2-7; 10 nucleotides agree with TRBD2. The trim removed 6 bases at V and 4 bases at J, leaving 9 bases unmatched. The CDR3 is 15 residues long. CDR1 and CDR2 from the germline V gene are MDHEN and SYDVKM. The DNA of the CDR3 is TGTGCCAGCAGATGGACTAGCGGCCTGACTTACGAGCAGTACTTC. Translation gives CASRWTSGLTYEQYF.

The V and J genes are TRBV6-2 or TRBV6-3 and TRBJ1-1; 9 nucleotides agree with TRBD1. The CDR3 sequence is 15 residues long. V was clipped by 5 bases and J by 3 bases; unmatched bases: 7. Per germline, CDR1 MNHEY and CDR2 SVGEGT. CDR3 amino acids: CASSGPGQGYTEAFF. The CDR3 region has the DNA TGTGCCAGCAGTGGCCCGGGACAGGGCTACACTGAAGCTTTCTTT.

The chain combines TRBV19 with TRBJ2-3, with TRBD2 identical over 16 bases. The CDR3 length is 16 residues. V shed 8 bases and J 6 bases; nucleotides not matched to a gene: 8. Per the germline V gene, CDR1 is LNHDA and CDR2 is SQIVND (reference sequence). The CDR3 DNA is TGTGCCAGTCGCGGGACTAGCGGGAGGGCCAGGGATACGCAGTATTTT. As protein: CASRGTSGRARDTQYF.